The 20 T cell receptor beta chains reported below all come from one sample, sequenced in a study of T cells in Graves' hyperthyroidism and ophthalmopathy. Amplification of TCR beta CDR3 regions used RNA as the template. In the first-round RT-PCR of the TCR CDR3, the HTBI primer set was used. TCRdb fed the multiplex PCR reads into MiXCR, producing one record per CDR3 protein. The sample has about 610,000 distinct CDR3 sequences, 35% to 55% seen once; the top ten hold about 8.3%. The source material was peripheral blood or thyroid tissue (not recorded which). These receptors all come from a woman aged 18 to 35 with Graves' hyperthyroidism.

The chain joins TRBV20-1 to TRBJ1-2; D possibly corresponds to TRBD1 (6 bases). With 1 base removed from V and 5 bases from J, the gap between germline ends came to 14 bases. CDR3 length: 14 amino acids. CDR1 DFQATT and CDR2 SNEGSKA come from the germline V gene (reference sequence). CDR3 loop: CSARGVRGIYGYTF. Here the CDR3 DNA reads TGCAGTGCTAGAGGGGTCAGGGGTATATATGGCTACACCTTC.

This clonotype was observed many times. The CDR3 loop reads CASSQEEGRAGETQYF. CDR3 nucleotide sequence: TGCGCCAGCAGCCAAGAGGAGGGGAGGGCCGGAGAGACCCAGTACTTC. This chain connects TRBV4-3 to TRBJ2-5; 7 bases map to TRBD2. Germline V gives CDR1 LGHNA, CDR2 YSLEER. J lost 4 bases, V lost 0 bases, and 8 bases had no gene match. This CDR3 spans 16 amino acids.

This rearrangement joins TRBV5-1 to TRBJ2-5, with D possibly being TRBD1 or TRBD2 (5 bases each). The CDR3 runs to 15 residues. Germline CDR1 and CDR2: SGHRS and YFSETQ. Trimming removed 3 bases at V and 5 bases at J, with 17 bases between. The CDR3 DNA reads TGCGCCAGCAGCTCAGGGACCCCCAATCGGGAGACCCAGTACTTC. This sequence encodes CASSSGTPNRETQYF.

Comment on this clonotype: This sequence may be a read error, since a much larger clone differs from it by one base. The chain carries TRBV3-1 and TRBJ1-2; D possibly corresponds to TRBD1 (6 bases). V was trimmed by 5 bases and J by 5 bases, leaving 18 bases between them. The CDR3 is made up of 15 amino acids. Per the germline V gene, CDR1 is LGHDT and CDR2 is YNNKEL (reference sequence). CDR3 sequence reads: CASSRGAGLWYGYTF. DNA of the CDR3: TGTGCCAGCAGCAGGGGGGCAGGGTTATGGTATGGCTACACCTTC. The full variable domain, its missing parts supplied by reference TRBV3-1 and TRBJ1-2, is DTAVSQTPKYLVTQMGNDKSIKCEQNLGHDTMYWYKQDSKKFLKIMFSYNNKELIINETVPNRFSPKSPDKAHLNLHINSLELGDSAVYFCASSRGAGLWYGYTFGSGTRLTVV.

This clonotype was seen a handful of times. V is TRBV12-3 or TRBV12-4 and J is TRBJ1-2; TRBD1 matches at 7 bases. Trimming removed 4 bases from V and 2 bases from J; junction bases left unmatched: 7. The CDR3 is made up of 15 amino acids. The CDR3 nucleotides read TGTGCCAGCAGTTCCTCGGACAGGAAAAACTATGGCTACACCTTC. It is translated as CASSSSDRKNYGYTF.

This clonotype was seen ten or more times. This sequence joins TRBV20-1 and TRBJ2-5, with TRBD2 identical over 7 bases. Germline-derived CDR1 and CDR2 are DFQATT and SNEGSKA (reference sequence). CDR3 size: 15 residues. V trimming: 0 bases; J trimming: 5 bases; junction bases outside the gene matches: 9. The CDR3 DNA reads as TGCAGTGCTAGAGATGGGGGAGGGCCTCAGGAGACCCAGTACTTC. This gives the protein CSARDGGGPQETQYF.

This clonotype came up many times. This chain uses TRBV5-1 with TRBJ2-5; the D is unclear. V was shortened by 2 bases and J by 5 bases, with 10 bases between the two germline ends. This CDR3 has 13 residues. Looked up from germline, CDR1 is SGHRS and CDR2 is YFSETQ. CDR3 bases: TGCGCCAGCAGCTTCACTGGGAAGGAGACCCAGTACTTC. Amino acids: CASSFTGKETQYF.

This clonotype was seen ten or more times. The chain has TRBV7-8 and TRBJ2-5; TRBD1 agrees at 7 bases. V was pared by 1 base and J by 5 bases, with 10 bases of the junction left unmatched. The CDR3 loop spans 16 amino acids. Per the germline V gene, CDR1 is SGHVS and CDR2 is FQNEAQ. The chain's CDR3 is CASSLVITGDGETQYF. CDR3 in DNA: TGTGCCAGCAGCTTAGTAATTACAGGGGACGGCGAGACCCAGTACTTC.

The J gene is TRBJ2-7, the V gene TRBV29-1; 11 bases are a match to TRBD1. The CDR3 contains 15 residues. With V trimmed by 6 bases and J by 2 bases, 9 bases remained unmatched. The V gene's germline CDR1 is SQVTM and CDR2 ANQGSEA. As DNA, the CDR3 is TGCAGCGTCAGATCTGGGACAGGGGGAACCTACGAGCAGTACTTC. This codes for CSVRSGTGGTYEQYF.

In its sample, this clonotype was seen many times. The CDR3 reads CASRLQGTHQETQYF. The CDR3 region has the DNA TGTGCCAGCAGGCTGCAGGGGACACACCAAGAGACCCAGTACTTC. V is TRBV5-5 and J is TRBJ2-5; D is perhaps TRBD1 (6 bases). Germline V lookup: CDR1 SGHKS, CDR2 YYEKEE (reference sequence). The V end was cut by 5 bases, the J end by 0 bases, with 14 bases between. There are 15 residues in the CDR3.

V gene TRBV2 combines with J gene TRBJ2-7; weak D call: TRBD1 (5 bases). CDR3 length: 11 amino acids. Germline CDR1 and CDR2: SNHLY and FYNNEI. Trimming removed 9 bases at V and 6 bases at J, with 12 bases between. CDR3 nucleotides: TGTGCCAGTCAGGGATTGAGCGAGCAGTACTTC. The encoded protein is CASQGLSEQYF.

This clonotype has at least ten counts. The CDR3 DNA reads TGTGCCAGCAGCTTACTCGGTATCCGGGAGCTGTTTTTT. It is translated as CASSLLGIRELFF. This chain links TRBV11-3 with TRBJ2-2; D is unclear. CDR1 is SGHNT and CDR2 is YENEEA in the germline V gene. The germline V and J ends were trimmed by 2 bases and 9 bases, with 10 bases remaining between them. The CDR3 contains 13 residues.

About this clonotype: At one end, the junction sequence differs from germline, possibly due to a read error. The chain uses TRBV7-2 and TRBJ1-2, with TRBD1 identical over 8 bases. Germline V gene sequence: CDR1 SGHTA, CDR2 FQGNSA. The CDR3 length is 14 residues. CDR3 sequence reads: CASSQERGQGGYTF. In nucleotides, the CDR3 is TGCGCCAGCAGCCAAGAACGAGGACAGGGAGGATACACCTTC.

The sample holds a few counts of this clonotype. The chain links TRBV13 to TRBJ2-1; a weak D match, TRBD2 (5 bases). Looked up from germline, CDR1 is PRHDT and CDR2 is FYEKMQ (reference sequence). The ends were cut back, 5 bases at V and 6 bases at J, with 8 bases in the middle. The CDR3 covers 12 residues. The CDR3 DNA is TGTGCCAGCAGCGGACTGGCCAATGAGCAGTTCTTC. Protein product: CASSGLANEQFF.

On this clonotype: A junction end diverges from the germline sequence, so it may reflect a read error. The chain combines TRBV15 with TRBJ1-1; D might be TRBD1 (6 bases). Looked up from germline, CDR1 is LNHNV and CDR2 is YYDKDF (reference sequence). This CDR3 spans 16 amino acids. The CDR3 here is CAASRDMGAYNTEAFF. CDR3 sequence (DNA): TGTGCCGCCAGCAGAGATATGGGGGCCTATAACACTGAAGCTTTCTTT.

The chain links TRBV11-3 to TRBJ1-1; unclear D gene. The CDR3 has 15 residues. Germline V gene data show CDR1 as SGHNT and CDR2 as YENEEA. Trimming stripped 1 base from V and 4 bases from J, with 13 bases between. The DNA of the CDR3 is TGTGCCAGCAGCTTAGGCGGGTCAATGAGCACTGAAGCTTTCTTT. This sequence encodes CASSLGGSMSTEAFF.

The chain couples TRBV29-1 to TRBJ2-5; 8 nucleotides line up with TRBD1. The CDR3 is 15 amino acids. V gave up 3 bases and J gave up 9 bases; unmatched junction bases: 15. Per germline, CDR1 SQVTM and CDR2 ANQGSEA. CDR3 bases: TGCAGCGTTGAGATTGGAGGGACAGGCAATCAGCCCCAGTACTTC. This sequence encodes CSVEIGGTGNQPQYF.

This clonotype has ten or more counts. J is TRBJ2-5 and V is TRBV24-1; 12 bases are shared with TRBD1. In germline, CDR1 is KGHDR, CDR2 SFDVKD. The CDR3 is made up of 16 amino acids. V shed 3 bases and J 5 bases; nucleotides not matched to a gene: 6. In DNA, the CDR3 is TGTGCCACCAGTGATCCGGGACAGGGGGCTTTGGAGACCCAGTACTTC. It yields the protein CATSDPGQGALETQYF.

J is TRBJ1-5 and V is TRBV10-3; D gene unclear. The CDR3 spans 17 residues. Trimming shortened V by 2 bases and J by 14 bases, and 28 bases separated the two germline ends. Per the germline V gene, CDR1 is ENHRY and CDR2 is SYGVKD. CDR3 DNA sequence: TGTGCCATCAGTGAGCCGACTAGCGGGAGGCCGCGGTCCTACGAGCATTTT. This encodes CAISEPTSGRPRSYEHF.

This clonotype was seen many times. CDR3 DNA: TGTGCCAGCAGGATTCCCAAGACAGGGGGTGACTATGGCTACACCTTC. Protein sequence: CASRIPKTGGDYGYTF. This chain connects TRBV27 to TRBJ1-2, with 9 bases fitting TRBD1. From germline, CDR1 is MNHEY and CDR2 SMNVEV (reference sequence). The J segment lost 3 bases and the V segment lost 6 bases, leaving 11 bases of the junction unmatched. The CDR3 is 16 amino acids.